This T cell receptor beta chain originates from a study of blood T cell repertoires in COVID-19 (TCRdb year 2020). At the level of the whole study: The collaborator samples originated in the United States, Italy and Spain and spanned the acute and convalescent phases of COVID-19. The material from the prospective study consisted of cDNA or gDNA derived from T cells, B-cell-depleted T cells, or PBMCs. The dataset comprised deeply sampled blood TCRbeta repertoires from subjects exposed to, actively infected with, or recovered from COVID-19. A freely available public database, intended as a resource for researchers studying the immune response to SARS-CoV-2, is where the repertoires were released. The samples were drawn from the first 160 participants of the ongoing ImmuneRACE study and from 1,254 subjects provided by 6 global collaborators. Sample metadata almost always included a de-identified subject ID, COVID-19 status, age in years and sex. Where HLA class I and class II types were available, the types were taken from metadata supplied by the sample provider, not from assay-based typing.

Each collaborating institution followed its own protocols to collect whole blood in K2EDTA tubes. For TCRbeta analysis, collaborators shipped samples in one of three forms: frozen whole blood, isolated PBMCs, or DNA extracted from either of those sample types. On this clone itself: Its antigen is still unknown. No per-base quality is available; no much larger clone lies one base away.

The paper's findings and limits, for the study overall: The amount of clinical and demographic metadata varied by source and participant and was provided uncurated.

The CDR3 runs 10 residues from the cysteine to the phenylalanine. Only CDR3 DNA remains: 30 bases, in frame from the first base. CDR1 and CDR2 (MNHEY, SVGAGI) derive from the germline V gene. V is reduced by 6 bases and J by 6 bases, leaving a spacing of 6 bases between them. The immunoSEQ Assay, a bias-controlled multiplex PCR, was used to amplify TCRbeta CDR3 regions from genomic DNA. The authors' analysis ran thus. The number of nucleated cells in each sample was estimated by amplification of reference gene primers within the assay. To quantify the absolute abundance of each unique TCRbeta CDR3 rearrangement, sequence reads were collapsed and filtered. For each sample, productive Simpson clonality was calculated as the square root of Simpson's diversity index over productive rearrangements. This is the immuneACCESS table as TCRdb keeps it, with only in-frame sequences that have V and J called. A part of the clones is gone; compared with another copy, unresolved V genes explain less than half, and the rest is unexplained. The DNA gave D and trimming, while V, J and clone size come from that table. Recorded for this sample are 45,000 to 70,000 clones; around four fifths of them occurred a single time. The ten top clones hold approximately 13% of the sample.

This sequence was found in a woman of 80 years or more with acute or convalescent COVID-19. Sequences were obtained from peripheral blood. The receptor chain draws on TRBV6-5 and TRBJ2-7; TRBD1 is perhaps the D gene, given 5 matching bases. The CDR3 sequence is CASRGAEQYF. The nucleotides read TGTGCCAGCAGAGGGGCCGAGCAGTACTTC.